The clone carrying this T cell receptor beta chain was counted between two and nine times. Authors of the study amplified TCR beta CDR3 regions from RNA transcripts. First-round RT-PCR of the TCR CDR3 relied on the HTBI primer set. TCRdb reprocessed the multiplex PCR reads via MiXCR and lists one record per CDR3 protein. The repertoire includes nearly 750,000 distinct CDR3 sequences, 30% to 40% of them detected once, and less than 40% sits in the top ten. Trimming cost V 5 bases and J 4 bases, with 11 bases left between them. The CDR3 is 13 residues long. The germline gives CDR1 SGHAT, CDR2 FQNNGV. The entry originates in a study of T cells in Graves' hyperthyroidism and ophthalmopathy.

This chain uses TRBV11-2 with TRBJ1-1; D may be TRBD1 (5 bases). This receptor was obtained from a woman in her thirties or forties with Graves' hyperthyroidism. The sample taken for sequencing was blood. CDR3 sequence reads: CASSPGGTTEAFF. CDR3 DNA sequence: TGTGCCAGCAGCCCGGGAGGGACCACTGAAGCTTTCTTT.